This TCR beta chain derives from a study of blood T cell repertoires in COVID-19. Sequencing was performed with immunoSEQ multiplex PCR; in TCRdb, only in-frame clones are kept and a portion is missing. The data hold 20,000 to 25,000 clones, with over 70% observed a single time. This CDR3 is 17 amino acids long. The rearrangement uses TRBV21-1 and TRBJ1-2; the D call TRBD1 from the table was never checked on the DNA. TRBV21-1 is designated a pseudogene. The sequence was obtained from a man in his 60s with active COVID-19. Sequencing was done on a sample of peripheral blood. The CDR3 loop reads CASSKNSGQGEFYGYTF. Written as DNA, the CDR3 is TGTGCCAGCAGCAAAAACTCGGGACAGGGGGAATTCTATGGCTACACCTTC.